The 25 T cell receptor beta chains presented below share a single source sample, sequenced in a study of blood T cell repertoires in COVID-19. The repertoire was sequenced with immunoSEQ multiplex PCR; TCRdb's copy has only in-frame clones and lacks some. Of approximately 240,000 clones in the sample, under 85% are singletons; the top ten hold roughly 1.2%. The material sequenced was peripheral blood. Source of these receptors: a woman in her 30s with COVID-19, enrolled during active disease.

The rearrangement uses TRBV2 and TRBJ2-7; a possible D gene is TRBD2 (5 bases). The V and J ends lost 8 bases and 0 bases respectively, with 14 bases between them. CDR3 size: 14 residues. The germline gives CDR1 SNHLY, CDR2 FYNNEI. CDR3 nucleotides: TGTGCCAGCGGTGCCAAGCGGACCTCCTACGAGCAGTACTTC. Translation: CASGAKRTSYEQYF.

The rearrangement links TRBV5-1 to TRBJ2-2; 10 nucleotides match TRBD2. Trimming took 2 bases from V and 4 from J; bases not matched to a gene: 5. Germline CDR1 SGHRS, CDR2 YFSETQ. There are 16 residues in the CDR3. The CDR3 nucleotides read TGCGCCAGCAGCTTTGGGACTAGCGCGGGCACCGGGGAGCTGTTTTTT. Translating gives CASSFGTSAGTGELFF.

The rearrangement links TRBV2 to TRBJ1-1; 7 bases fit TRBD1. Looked up from germline, CDR1 is SNHLY and CDR2 is FYNNEI. V shed 6 bases and J 3 bases; nucleotides not matched to a gene: 4. The CDR3 sequence is 13 residues long. CDR3 DNA: TGTGCCAGCAGGGACACAGGGGACACTGAAGCTTTCTTT. Protein: CASRDTGDTEAFF.

The rearrangement uses TRBV19 and TRBJ2-3; possible D gene TRBD2, 6 bases. The germline V gene encodes CDR1 LNHDA and CDR2 SQIVND (reference sequence). The CDR3 loop spans 15 amino acids. V was trimmed by 5 bases and J by 0 bases, leaving 12 bases between them. The CDR3 DNA reads as TGTGCCAGTAGTCCCTTAGCGGCTAGCACAGATACGCAGTATTTT. Translated: CASSPLAASTDTQYF.

The V call is TRBV28, the J call TRBJ2-2, with D possibly TRBD2 on 5 matching bases. Per the germline V gene, CDR1 is MDHEN and CDR2 is SYDVKM. V was cut by 1 base and J by 2 bases, with 11 bases left in between. This CDR3 contains 16 residues. CDR3 sequence: CASSLLSGKNTGELFF. The CDR3 DNA is TGTGCCAGCAGTTTATTGTCGGGGAAAAACACCGGGGAGCTGTTTTTT. The full variable domain, completed using reference TRBV28 and TRBJ2-2, is DVKVTQSSRYLVKRTGEKVFLECVQDMDHENMFWYRQDPGLGLRLIYFSYDVKMKEKGDIPEGYSVSREKKERFSLILESASTNQTSMYLCASSLLSGKNTGELFFGEGSRLTVL.

The chain uses TRBV7-5 and TRBJ2-7; the tabulated D call, TRBD2, remains unverified against the DNA. TRBV7-5 is recorded as a pseudogene. CDR3 length: 15 amino acids. The DNA for the CDR3 is TGTGCCAGAAGCTTAGCCCCGTCCCCCTCCTACGAGCAGTACTTC. Protein: CARSLAPSPSYEQYF.

The chain combines TRBV7-6 with TRBJ2-1, with 15 bases lining up with TRBD2. From germline, CDR1 is SGHVS and CDR2 FNYEAQ. The CDR3 length is 20 residues. The V segment lost 5 bases and the J segment 0 bases; nucleotides outside the gene matches: 11. The CDR3 loop is CASSGFGTSGGPLSYNEQFF. DNA of the CDR3: TGTGCCAGCAGCGGGTTCGGGACTAGCGGGGGGCCCCTCTCCTACAATGAGCAGTTCTTC.

The V call is TRBV20-1, the J call TRBJ2-1; tentative D call: TRBD1 (7 bases). Trimming pared 3 bases from V and 3 bases from J, leaving 18 bases between. This CDR3 contains 16 residues. Germline CDR1 reads DFQATT; CDR2 reads SNEGSKA (reference sequence). The CDR3 DNA sequence: TGCAGTGCTAGTCTTGGCGGGACAGTGATCTACAATGAGCAGTTCTTC. It specifies CSASLGGTVIYNEQFF.

This clone was seen once. The chain joins TRBV6-2 or TRBV6-3 to TRBJ2-2, with D maybe TRBD2 (6 bases). Germline assignment: CDR1 MNHEY and CDR2 SVGEGT. This CDR3 spans 15 amino acids. V dropped 4 bases and J dropped 1 base, with 10 bases sitting between them. The CDR3 loop is CASSFRDWNTGELFF. In DNA, the CDR3 is TGTGCCAGCAGTTTTAGGGACTGGAACACCGGGGAGCTGTTTTTT.

This chain joins TRBV7-8 and TRBJ1-2, with 8 bases lining up with TRBD1. The V and J ends lost 1 base and 2 bases, in that order; junction bases with no gene match: 0. The CDR3 is 14 amino acids. Germline values: CDR1 SGHVS, CDR2 FQNEAQ. As DNA, the CDR3 is TGTGCCAGCAGCTTAGGGGACAGGAACTATGGCTACACCTTC. Protein: CASSLGDRNYGYTF.

This clone has just one count. V is TRBV6-5 and J is TRBJ2-7, with TRBD1 as a possible D gene (5 bases). The V gene's germline CDR1 is MNHEY and CDR2 SVGAGI. This CDR3 has 11 amino acids. V lost 7 bases and J 3 bases, leaving 7 bases between the germline ends. CDR3 DNA: TGTGCCAGCACCCAGGGCTACGAGCAGTACTTC. Translated: CASTQGYEQYF.

This clone was counted between two and nine times. V gene TRBV3-1 (or the pseudogene TRBV3-2) combines with J gene TRBJ2-1; maybe TRBD2 (5 bases). V dropped 4 bases and J dropped 4 bases, with 17 bases sitting between them. The CDR3 is 16 amino acids. Germline CDR1 is LGHDT and CDR2 is YNNKEL (reference sequence). In DNA form, the CDR3 reads TGTGCCAGCAGCCCTAGGAGCGGACGGGCTTACAATGAGCAGTTCTTC. Its translation: CASSPRSGRAYNEQFF.

This chain links TRBV30 with TRBJ1-5; 9 bases map to TRBD1. The V gene's germline CDR1 is GTSNPN and CDR2 SVGIG (reference sequence). V trimming: 2 bases; J trimming: 4 bases; junction bases outside the gene matches: 3. The CDR3 runs to 14 residues. The CDR3 protein is CAWSSGTGNQPQHF. The DNA of the CDR3 is TGTGCCTGGAGTTCCGGGACAGGGAATCAGCCCCAGCATTTT.

The chain combines TRBV7-6 with TRBJ2-3; D is uncertain. In germline, CDR1 is SGHVS, CDR2 FNYEAQ. This CDR3 spans 15 amino acids. Trimming pared 3 bases from V and 2 bases from J, leaving 12 bases between. CDR3 residues: CASSFLNKLTDTQYF. The CDR3 DNA is TGTGCCAGCAGCTTCCTTAATAAACTCACAGATACGCAGTATTTT.

The V call is TRBV6-6, the J call TRBJ1-1, with 10 bases that match TRBD1. This CDR3 region has 14 residues. The V gene end was trimmed by 4 bases and the J gene end by 9 bases; junction bases not matched to a gene: 8. Germline assignment: CDR1 MNHNY and CDR2 SVGAGI (reference sequence). The CDR3 protein is CASSLGQGPTKAFF. The CDR3 nucleotides read TGTGCCAGCAGTTTGGGACAGGGGCCTACGAAAGCTTTCTTT.

The chain carries TRBV5-4 and TRBJ1-4, with 8 bases matching TRBD1. In germline, CDR1 is SGHNT, CDR2 YYREEE (reference sequence). The trim removed 3 bases at V and 7 bases at J, leaving 11 bases unmatched. There are 16 residues in the CDR3. CDR3 sequence reads: CASSSRTGPVPEKLFF. The CDR3 DNA reads TGTGCCAGCAGCTCCCGGACAGGGCCGGTTCCTGAAAAACTGTTTTTT.

The J gene is TRBJ2-5, the V gene TRBV7-8; weak D call: TRBD1 (6 bases). The CDR3 totals 14 residues. The ends were cut back, 5 bases at V and 4 bases at J, with 14 bases in the middle. Germline CDR1 and CDR2: SGHVS and FQNEAQ. The CDR3 spells CASSAWTDLETQYF. CDR3 DNA sequence: TGTGCCAGCAGCGCTTGGACAGATTTAGAGACCCAGTACTTC.

The gene calls are TRBV9 and TRBJ2-1; 10 positions agree with TRBD2. The CDR3 is 14 residues long. Germline-derived CDR1 and CDR2 are SGDLS and YYNGEE. Unmatched junction bases numbered 3, after V lost 3 bases and J lost 6 bases. The CDR3 nucleotides are TGTGCCAGCAGCGGTGCTAGCGGGAGCAATGAGCAGTTCTTC. This sequence encodes CASSGASGSNEQFF. Full variable domain (missing parts from reference TRBV9 and TRBJ2-1): DSGVTQTPKHLITATGQRVTLRCSPRSGDLSVYWYQQSLDQGLQFLIQYYNGEERAKGNILERFSAQQFPDLHSELNLSSLELGDSALYFCASSGASGSNEQFFGPGTRLTVL.

The genes are TRBV11-2 and TRBJ1-4, with 7 bases matching TRBD1. The CDR3 is 17 amino acids. Unmatched junction bases numbered 5, after V lost 1 base and J lost 0 bases. Germline CDR1 reads SGHAT; CDR2 reads FQNNGV. The CDR3 coding sequence is TGTGCCAGCAGCTTAGGACAGGGATCGCCAACTAATGAAAAACTGTTTTTT. Translated: CASSLGQGSPTNEKLFF.

The DNA for the CDR3 is TGTGCCAGCAGCTTAGCCGGGTCGGAAGCTTTCTTT. Protein: CASSLAGSEAFF. The chain employs TRBV7-9 and TRBJ1-1; D is uncertain. This CDR3 is 12 amino acids long. Germline values: CDR1 SEHNR, CDR2 FQNEAQ (reference sequence). V shed 0 bases and J shed 8 bases, with 7 bases lying between them.

The J gene is TRBJ2-7, the V gene TRBV4-3; maybe TRBD2 (6 bases). Germline V CDR1 and CDR2: LGHNA, YSLEER. The CDR3 covers 16 residues. The ends were cut back, 1 base at V and 5 bases at J, with 18 bases in the middle. Here the CDR3 DNA reads TGCGCCAGCAGCCAAGTTTTCGGGGGAGGTCGCGACGAGCAGTACTTC. Translating gives CASSQVFGGGRDEQYF.

The V call is TRBV5-5, the J call TRBJ2-5; 7 positions agree with TRBD1. Germline CDR1 and CDR2: SGHKS and YYEKEE (reference sequence). V was clipped by 1 base and J by 5 bases; unmatched bases: 2. The CDR3 runs to 13 residues. Here the CDR3 reads CASSLQGEETQYF. The CDR3 region has the DNA TGTGCCAGCAGCTTGCAGGGGGAGGAGACCCAGTACTTC.

The V and J genes are TRBV7-2 and TRBJ2-2, with 10 bases lining up with TRBD2. Germline V gene sequence: CDR1 SGHTA, CDR2 FQGNSA. The trim removed 5 bases at V and 7 bases at J, leaving 10 bases unmatched. The CDR3 spans 16 residues. This CDR3 reads CASSPRGASGGGELFF. The CDR3 DNA follows: TGTGCCAGCAGCCCCCGCGGCGCTAGCGGGGGCGGGGAGCTGTTTTTT.

V is TRBV2 and J is TRBJ1-2; tentative D call: TRBD1 (5 bases). The V and J ends lost 9 bases and 4 bases respectively, with 12 bases between them. Germline V gives CDR1 SNHLY, CDR2 FYNNEI. The CDR3 length is 12 residues. The CDR3 region is CASGGGRYGYTF. The CDR3 nucleotides are TGTGCCAGTGGCGGGGGTCGCTATGGCTACACCTTC. The entire variable domain, with the rest obtained from reference TRBV2 and TRBJ1-2, is as follows: EPEVTQTPSHQVTQMGQEVILRCVPISNHLYFYWYRQILGQKVEFLVSFYNNEISEKSEIFDDQFSVERPDGSNFTLKIRSTKLEDSAMYFCASGGGRYGYTFGSGTRLTVV.

The chain combines TRBV28 with TRBJ2-1, with 9 bases that match TRBD2. The length of the CDR3 is 14 residues. Germline loops: CDR1 MDHEN, CDR2 SYDVKM. The junction had 4 bases not matched to a gene; V was cut back by 6 bases and J by 4 bases. The CDR3 loop reads CASSLSGSYNEQFF. The CDR3 nucleotides are TGTGCCAGCAGCCTTAGCGGGAGTTACAATGAGCAGTTCTTC.